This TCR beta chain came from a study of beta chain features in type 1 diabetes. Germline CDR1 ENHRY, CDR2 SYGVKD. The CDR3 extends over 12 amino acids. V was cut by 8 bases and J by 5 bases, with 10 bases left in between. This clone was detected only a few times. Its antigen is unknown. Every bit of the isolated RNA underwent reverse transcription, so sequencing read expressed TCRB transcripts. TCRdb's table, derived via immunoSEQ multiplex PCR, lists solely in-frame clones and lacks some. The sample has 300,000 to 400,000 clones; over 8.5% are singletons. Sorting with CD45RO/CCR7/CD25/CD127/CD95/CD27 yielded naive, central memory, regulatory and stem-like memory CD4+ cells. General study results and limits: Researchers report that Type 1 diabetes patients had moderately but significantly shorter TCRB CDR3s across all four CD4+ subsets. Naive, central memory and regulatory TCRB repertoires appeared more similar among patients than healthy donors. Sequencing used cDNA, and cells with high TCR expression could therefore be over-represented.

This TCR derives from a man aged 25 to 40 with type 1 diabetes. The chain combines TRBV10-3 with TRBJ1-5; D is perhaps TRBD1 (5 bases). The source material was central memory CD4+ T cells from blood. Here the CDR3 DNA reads TGTGCCATCCGGGACGTCGATCAGCCCCAGCATTTT. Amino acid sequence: CAIRDVDQPQHF.